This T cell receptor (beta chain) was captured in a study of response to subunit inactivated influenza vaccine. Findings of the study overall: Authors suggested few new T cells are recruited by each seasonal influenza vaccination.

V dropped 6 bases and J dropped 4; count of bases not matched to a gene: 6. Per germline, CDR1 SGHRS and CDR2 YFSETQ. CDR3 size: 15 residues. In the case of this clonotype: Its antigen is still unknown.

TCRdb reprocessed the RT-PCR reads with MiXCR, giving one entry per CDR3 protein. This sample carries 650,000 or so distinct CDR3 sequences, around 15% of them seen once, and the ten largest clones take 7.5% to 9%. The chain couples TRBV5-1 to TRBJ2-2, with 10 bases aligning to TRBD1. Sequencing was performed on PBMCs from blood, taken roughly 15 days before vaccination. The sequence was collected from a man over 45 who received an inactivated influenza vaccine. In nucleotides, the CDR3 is TGCGCCAGCAAGGTTTGGGACAGGGGCACCGGGGAGCTGTTTTTT. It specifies CASKVWDRGTGELFF.